This T cell receptor beta chain was sequenced in a study of T cell responses to AZD1222 COVID-19 vaccine. To note about this clone: The target antigen is unknown.

Researchers grouped second doses given at about 4 or about 12 weeks into one pool. TCRdb's copy holds only in-frame clones and misses some; the assay was immunoSEQ multiplex PCR. In the table there are 95,000 to 100,000 clones, around 87% of which are singletons. Study observations and caveats: Spike-specific TCR repertoires showed rising breadth and depth after two AZD1222 doses. Across spike, vaccine-associated CD4 TCRs were found, dominant at 160-218 and 743-854.

CDR1 LNHDA and CDR2 SQIVND come from the germline V gene (reference sequence). V lost 3 bases and J 3 bases, leaving 14 bases between the germline ends. This CDR3 region has 15 residues. This chain joins TRBV19 and TRBJ1-1; D possibly corresponds to TRBD1 (5 bases). This receptor was identified in an adult who received the AZD1222 COVID-19 vaccine. The sample here was peripheral blood, taken 28 days after the second AZD1222 dose. DNA of the CDR3: TGTGCCAGTAGTATCTCTAACAGGTATGACACTGAAGCTTTCTTT. This gives the protein CASSISNRYDTEAFF.